These 23 T cell receptor beta chains originate from one sample sequenced in a study of cytomegalovirus exposure and HLA in healthy donors (dated by TCRdb to the late 2010s). Library preparation used the immunoSEQ multiplex PCR assay. The multiplex PCR relied on a mix of 60 forward primers for TCR Vbeta segments and 13 reverse primers for TCR Jbeta segments. The source is immuneACCESS, and TCRdb retained only in-frame sequences with V and J called. Part of the clones is not carried over; for the studies checked, unresolved V genes explain less than half of this, and the remainder is unexplained. In this sample the table shows some 190,000 clones, just over 75% of which occur a single time. The top ten hold approximately 1.4% of the sample. Input material: PBMCs. These receptors were collected from a man aged 18 to 29 in good health and CMV-seronegative.

This clone was picked up a small number of times. V usage is TRBV10-3 and J usage is TRBJ2-2, with TRBD2 matching 16 bases. Germline assignment: CDR1 ENHRY and CDR2 SYGVKD. The V gene end was trimmed by 6 bases and the J gene end by 4 bases; junction bases not matched to a gene: 8. This CDR3 contains 18 residues. This chain's CDR3 is CAIRPGLAGGPGTGELFF. CDR3 nucleotides: TGTGCCATCAGGCCGGGACTAGCGGGGGGGCCCGGCACCGGGGAGCTGTTTTTT.

This clone was seen once. This chain connects TRBV7-6 to TRBJ2-7, with 7 bases aligning to TRBD1. The V segment lost 5 bases and the J segment 0 bases; nucleotides outside the gene matches: 10. Germline values: CDR1 SGHVS, CDR2 FNYEAQ. The CDR3 spans 16 residues. The CDR3 nucleotides are TGTGCCAGCAGCCCGTTACCCGGGACAGCCTCCTACGAGCAGTACTTC. It encodes CASSPLPGTASYEQYF.

The rearrangement uses TRBV9 and TRBJ1-2; 9 nucleotides line up with TRBD1. This CDR3 has 19 amino acids. Per the germline V gene, CDR1 is SGDLS and CDR2 is YYNGEE. The junction had 17 bases not matched to a gene; V was cut back by 4 bases and J by 1 base. The CDR3 sequence is CASSPPPWRGTGLNYGYTF. The CDR3 bases are TGTGCCAGCAGCCCCCCTCCCTGGCGAGGGACAGGGCTTAACTATGGCTACACCTTC. The complete variable domain, with remaining parts taken from reference TRBV9 and TRBJ1-2, reads DSGVTQTPKHLITATGQRVTLRCSPRSGDLSVYWYQQSLDQGLQFLIQYYNGEERAKGNILERFSAQQFPDLHSELNLSSLELGDSALYFCASSPPPWRGTGLNYGYTFGSGTRLTVV.

The J gene is TRBJ1-2, the V gene TRBV7-2, with a tentative D call TRBD1 (5 bases). Germline CDR1 reads SGHTA; CDR2 reads FQGNSA. With 5 bases removed from V and 0 bases from J, the gap between germline ends came to 16 bases. The CDR3 contains 16 residues. CDR3 protein: CASSPSPRAPNYGYTF. In DNA form, the CDR3 reads TGTGCCAGCAGCCCCTCTCCCAGGGCACCTAACTATGGCTACACCTTC.

The rearrangement joins TRBV6-6 to TRBJ1-2; D call uncertain. Germline V gene data show CDR1 as MNHNY and CDR2 as SVGAGI (reference sequence). Trimming took 6 bases from V and 2 from J, leaving 10 bases between them. The CDR3 totals 13 residues. The CDR3 DNA sequence: TGTGCCAGCAGCGGAGACCCCAACTATGGCTACACCTTC. It encodes CASSGDPNYGYTF.

The chain recombines TRBV7-2 with TRBJ2-4, with a weak D call TRBD1 (6 bases). Germline assignment: CDR1 SGHTA and CDR2 FQGNSA. Deletions cut 5 bases from V and 1 base from J, with 12 bases between. The CDR3 is 15 residues long. CDR3 amino acids: CASSVQGQAKNIQYF. The CDR3 DNA is TGTGCCAGCAGCGTACAGGGTCAGGCCAAAAACATTCAGTACTTC.

This clone was counted only a few times. J is TRBJ1-6 and V is TRBV6-5; D is uncertain. V lost 0 bases and J lost 9, with 12 bases in between. Per germline, CDR1 MNHEY and CDR2 SVGAGI. This CDR3 is 15 amino acids long. CDR3 bases: TGTGCCAGCAGTTACTCTAACGGGTCCCCTTCACCCCTCCACTTT. Translation gives CASSYSNGSPSPLHF.

This chain links TRBV6-5 with TRBJ2-3; no clear D gene. V lost 4 bases to trimming and J lost 0 bases, with 14 bases between them. The germline V gene encodes CDR1 MNHEY and CDR2 SVGAGI. The CDR3 runs 16 residues. In nucleotides, the CDR3 is TGTGCCAGCAGTTCCCCACGAGGATCTAGCACAGATACGCAGTATTTT. Its translation is CASSSPRGSSTDTQYF.

This clone was counted only a few times. The CDR3: CASSQEDPYVARGSSYNEQFF. DNA of the CDR3: TGCGCCAGCAGCCAAGAGGATCCCTATGTTGCGCGGGGAAGCTCCTACAATGAGCAGTTCTTC. V gene TRBV4-3 combines with J gene TRBJ2-1; weak D call: TRBD2 (6 bases). The CDR3 spans 21 residues. V lost 0 bases and J lost 0, with 24 bases in between. Germline-derived CDR1 and CDR2 are LGHNA and YSLEER.

The rearrangement uses TRBV7-2 and TRBJ2-3; TRBD2 aligns across 11 bases. The CDR3 covers 18 residues. V trimming: 1 base; J trimming: 1 base; junction bases outside the gene matches: 7. Germline V gives CDR1 SGHTA, CDR2 FQGNSA. In DNA form, the CDR3 reads TGTGCCAGCAGCTTAGTTTGGGGGGGACTAGCGGGCACAGATACGCAGTATTTT. It codes for CASSLVWGGLAGTDTQYF.

In regard to this clone: Other DNA sequences in this sample translate to the same CDR3. The chain joins TRBV5-6 to TRBJ2-1; 10 bases match TRBD2. The germline V gene encodes CDR1 SGHDT and CDR2 YYEEEE. The CDR3 is 16 residues long. The V segment lost 1 base and the J segment 8 bases; nucleotides outside the gene matches: 9. The CDR3 region is CASSLFLAGVADEQFF. The CDR3 DNA reads TGTGCCAGCAGCTTGTTTCTAGCGGGAGTAGCGGATGAGCAGTTCTTC.

This chain joins TRBV6-5 and TRBJ2-2; 8 bases are shared with TRBD1. This CDR3 has 15 amino acids. Losses at the gene ends were 6 bases for V and 6 bases for J; bases not matched to a gene: 9. CDR1 and CDR2 (germline): MNHEY, SVGAGI. Here the CDR3 reads CASRSGTGDSGELFF. CDR3 nucleotides: TGTGCCAGCAGATCCGGGACAGGTGATTCCGGGGAGCTGTTTTTT.

This chain uses TRBV4-3 with TRBJ1-2, with 7 bases lining up with TRBD1. The germline V gene encodes CDR1 LGHNA and CDR2 YSLEER. CDR3 length equals 14 residues. Trimming cost V 1 base and J 2 bases; bases outside gene matches: 1. The CDR3 loop is CASSQVTGNYGYTF. CDR3 in DNA: TGCGCCAGCAGCCAAGTGACAGGGAACTATGGCTACACCTTC.

V usage is TRBV7-6 and J usage is TRBJ2-1; 14 positions agree with TRBD2. The germline CDR1 and CDR2 sequences are SGHVS and FNYEAQ. The V segment lost 1 base and the J segment 4 bases; nucleotides outside the gene matches: 6. The CDR3 is made up of 18 amino acids. CDR3 sequence: CASSLGLAGGPSYNEQFF. The CDR3 DNA follows: TGTGCCAGCAGCTTAGGACTAGCGGGGGGGCCGTCATACAATGAGCAGTTCTTC.

The rearrangement uses TRBV6-1 and TRBJ2-7, with D possibly matching TRBD1 (5 bases). CDR1 is MNHNS and CDR2 is SASEGT in the germline V gene. This CDR3 has 16 amino acids. Trimming took off 1 base at V and 0 bases at J, with 13 bases between the two ends. The CDR3 loop reads CASSEVFRATSYEQYF. CDR3 bases: TGTGCCAGCAGTGAAGTGTTCAGGGCTACCTCCTACGAGCAGTACTTC.

This clone has a handful of counts. The chain combines TRBV30 with TRBJ1-6; 7 nucleotides line up with TRBD1. Germline lookup yields CDR1 GTSNPN and CDR2 SVGIG (reference sequence). V shed 5 bases and J 0 bases; nucleotides not matched to a gene: 4. This CDR3 contains 15 residues. CDR3 coding DNA: TGTGCCTGGGAACAGGGGAGCTCCTATAATTCACCCCTCCACTTT. Amino acid sequence: CAWEQGSSYNSPLHF.

The V call is TRBV5-1, the J call TRBJ1-1, with D perhaps TRBD1 (6 bases). V was cut by 0 bases and J by 1 base, with 10 bases left in between. Germline V gene lookup returns CDR1 SGHRS and CDR2 YFSETQ. The CDR3 runs 15 residues. Here the CDR3 DNA reads TGCGCCAGCAGCTTGGGAGTAGGGGGGAACACTGAAGCTTTCTTT. Translating it yields CASSLGVGGNTEAFF.

The genes are TRBV5-6 and TRBJ2-2, with unresolved D. This CDR3 is built from 15 residues. Trimming left V 2 bases short and J 3 bases short, with 11 bases between. Germline-derived CDR1 and CDR2 are SGHDT and YYEEEE. The DNA for the CDR3 is TGTGCCAGCAGCTTTAGGAGCAGCCACACCGGGGAGCTGTTTTTT. As protein: CASSFRSSHTGELFF.

This clone occurred a few times. V usage is TRBV29-1 and J usage is TRBJ1-2; TRBD1 matches 9 bases. Germline trimming cut 3 bases from V and 4 bases from J; bases unmatched to any gene: 9. CDR1 and CDR2 (germline): SQVTM, ANQGSEA. The CDR3 length is 15 residues. The CDR3 loop is CSVDPGQGLSYGYTF. CDR3 coding DNA: TGCAGCGTTGATCCCGGACAGGGGCTGAGCTATGGCTACACCTTC.

This clone was found once. CDR3: CACSRDRGETGELFF. CDR3 DNA: TGTGCCTGCAGCAGGGACAGGGGGGAGACCGGGGAGCTGTTTTTT. The chain is built from TRBV30 and TRBJ2-2; 11 bases are a match to TRBD1. The CDR3 is 15 amino acids. The germline V gene encodes CDR1 GTSNPN and CDR2 SVGIG (reference sequence). The V segment lost 6 bases and the J segment 5 bases; nucleotides outside the gene matches: 8.

The chain employs TRBV5-1 and TRBJ2-3, with TRBD2 matching over 7 bases. Germline V CDR1 and CDR2: SGHRS, YFSETQ. The CDR3 is 14 amino acids. V lost 4 bases, J lost 0 bases, and 2 bases stayed unmatched. The CDR3 loop reads CASSRTSSTDTQYF. The CDR3 DNA reads as TGCGCCAGCAGCCGGACTAGTAGCACAGATACGCAGTATTTT.

The genes are TRBV18 and TRBJ2-1; TRBD2 matches 7 bases. The germline CDR1 and CDR2 sequences are KGHSH and LQKENI. The J segment lost 12 bases and the V segment lost 6 bases, leaving 11 bases of the junction unmatched. This CDR3 is 13 amino acids long. CDR3 bases: TGTGCCAGCTCTCCCGGACTAGTAGAGGGGCAGTTCTTC. This translates into CASSPGLVEGQFF.

The chain recombines TRBV18 with TRBJ2-3, with TRBD2 matching 13 bases. The V and J ends lost 6 bases and 2 bases, in that order; junction bases with no gene match: 8. In germline, CDR1 is KGHSH, CDR2 LQKENI. The CDR3 extends over 17 amino acids. The CDR3 bases are TGTGCCAGCTCTCGTGACGGGACTAGCGGGAACACAGATACGCAGTATTTT. Translating it yields CASSRDGTSGNTDTQYF.